This TCR beta chain was recovered during a study of T cells in Graves' hyperthyroidism and ophthalmopathy. This clonotype turned up a few times. Amplification of TCR beta CDR3 regions used RNA as the template. Carried out on the TCR CDR3, a first-round RT-PCR used the HTBI primer set. Each CDR3 protein gets one entry after TCRdb re-called the multiplex PCR reads with MiXCR. This table has about 530,000 distinct CDR3 sequences, 17% appearing once. Ophthalmopathy patients all had a Clinical Activity Score of at least 3, a NOSPECS grade of at least 4 and disease under 3 months old. Using around 10 ml of fresh peripheral blood, PBMCs were prepared. The CDR3 contains 14 residues. CDR1 is SQVTM, CDR2 ANQGSEA, per germline. V gave up 3 bases and J gave up 7 bases; unmatched junction bases: 7.

V is TRBV29-1 and J is TRBJ2-5; TRBD2 agrees at 11 bases. This clonotype was obtained from a woman aged 18-35 years with Graves' ophthalmopathy. The source material was blood. The CDR3: CSVEGAGTSGTQYF. In DNA form, the CDR3 reads TGCAGCGTTGAGGGGGCCGGGACTAGCGGGACCCAGTACTTC.